This T cell receptor beta chain was identified in a study of PD-1 blockade in classical Hodgkin lymphoma. Clones were sequenced by immunoSEQ multiplex PCR, and TCRdb holds only the in-frame ones, with some missing. The sample yields 12,000 to 15,000 clones, under 90% seen once. Each patient's relapse followed autologous stem cell transplantation, and brentuximab vedotin exposure varied. Germline V gene data show CDR1 as SGHAT and CDR2 as FQNNGV. The V and J ends lost 0 bases and 3 bases respectively, with 9 bases between them. The CDR3 sequence is 15 residues long. The J gene is TRBJ1-3, the V gene TRBV11-2, with D perhaps matching TRBD1 (5 bases). This sequence was found in a human donor with classical Hodgkin lymphoma. The sequenced sample was peripheral blood mononuclear cells (PBMCs), obtained at baseline. CDR3 residues: CASSLDSGFGNTIYF. The DNA of the CDR3 is TGTGCCAGCAGCTTAGATTCAGGGTTTGGAAACACCATATATTTT.